This TCR beta chain is drawn from a study of T cell responses to AZD1222 COVID-19 vaccine. Study-wide points: Spike-specific TCR breadth and depth grew following two AZD1222 doses. None of the repertoires were sampled until the peak T cell response had passed.

This CDR3 spans 15 amino acids. With 8 bases removed from V and 2 bases from J, the gap between germline ends came to 16 bases. Germline lookup yields CDR1 SNHLY and CDR2 FYNNEI. Remarks on this clone: The target antigen is unknown.

Sequencing used immunoSEQ multiplex PCR; TCRdb keeps in-frame clones, though not all of them. The repertoire includes some 120,000 clones, 88% of them detected once, and approximately 19% sits in the top ten. The source material was peripheral blood, sampled on day 0 of MenACWY control vaccination. J is TRBJ1-5 and V is TRBV2; no reliable D call. The clonotype originates from an adult in good health. Here the CDR3 reads CASRAVTGGNQPQHF. As DNA, the CDR3 is TGTGCCAGCCGAGCCGTAACGGGCGGCAATCAGCCCCAGCATTTT. Looking up the rest from reference TRBV2 and TRBJ1-5 gives the full variable domain: EPEVTQTPSHQVTQMGQEVILRCVPISNHLYFYWYRQILGQKVEFLVSFYNNEISEKSEIFDDQFSVERPDGSNFTLKIRSTKLEDSAMYFCASRAVTGGNQPQHFGDGTRLSIL.